This TCR beta chain was sequenced for a study of blood T cell repertoires in COVID-19 (dated by TCRdb to about 2020). Regarding the study in general: Collaborator samples came from the United States, Italy and Spain and covered acute and convalescent phases of COVID-19. The repertoires were made available in a free public database intended to serve as a resource for research on the immune response to SARS-CoV-2. The prospective study material was composed of cDNA or gDNA derived from T cells, B-cell-depleted T cells, or PBMCs. The samples were drawn from two sources: the first 160 participants of the ongoing ImmuneRACE study, and 950 to 1,500 subjects contributed by 6 global collaborators. Where available, HLA class I and class II types were taken from metadata supplied by the sample provider and were not determined by assay-based typing. A de-identified subject ID, COVID-19 status, age in years and sex were almost always included in the sample metadata. Deeply sampled blood TCRbeta repertoires from subjects exposed to, actively infected with, or recovered from COVID-19 were included in the dataset. The investigation overall reported the following: The amount of clinical and demographic metadata varied by source and participant and was provided uncurated.

Participants in the prospective study were aged roughly 18 to 100 years, lived in over 20 United States geographic areas, and enrolled through a virtual design. In the prospective study, cohorts were assigned on the basis of participant-reported clinical history obtained from a screening survey and a study questionnaire. Mobile phlebotomists in the prospective study collected whole blood, serum and a nasopharyngeal or oropharyngeal swab from every participant. Prospective study participants could optionally give additional blood draws and questionnaires over a 2-month period. Before DNA extraction, prospective study blood samples were shipped either frozen or at room temperature. The immunoSEQ Assay, a bias-controlled multiplex PCR, was used to amplify TCRbeta CDR3 regions from genomic DNA. The study's processing was this. Within the assay, amplification of reference gene primers was used to estimate how many nucleated cells each sample contained. Sequence reads were collapsed and filtered to measure the absolute abundance of every unique TCRbeta CDR3 rearrangement. For each sample, productive Simpson clonality was calculated as the square root of Simpson's diversity index over productive rearrangements. TCRdb took this table from immuneACCESS and kept in-frame rearrangements with V and J called. Such tables lack part of the clones; where checked against another copy, unresolved V genes explain under half of the gap, and the rest is unexplained. V, J and clone size derive from that table, while D and trimming were established from the DNA sequence. The sample data list some 460,000 clones, and 87% of these were observed just once. About 2% of the sample is in the top ten clones.

Reading from cysteine to phenylalanine, the CDR3 counts 16 amino acids. Of the read, only the CDR3 DNA is kept; its 48 bases are in frame from base 1. Trimmed from V: 4 bases; trimmed from J: 3 bases; junction bases lacking a gene match: 8. CDR1 MNHNS and CDR2 SASEGT were looked up in the germline V gene. For this clone: This receptor's antigen is unknown. Qualities for individual bases were not recorded, and no much larger clone is one base off.

This TCR was sampled from a woman between 18 and 29 years old with acute COVID-19. Sequenced sample: PBMCs or T cells enriched from blood (not recorded which). The sequence joins TRBV6-1 to TRBJ1-5; the junction holds 8 bases that match TRBD1. The nucleotide sequence is TGTGCCAGCAGTGTCTTAGGGACAGGATCCAATCAGCCCCAGCATTTT. It translates as CASSVLGTGSNQPQHF.